This record concerns one T cell receptor beta chain sequence. Together with a sample-barcoded 5' primer, a J-beta primer mix was included in a second PCR lasting roughly 7 to 11 cycles. Tags on each cDNA molecule came from a template-switch adaptor with 12 random nucleotides. TCRdb analysed the 5' RACE reads with MiXCR anew, one entry per CDR3 protein. This sample has about 1,500,000 distinct CDR3 sequences, with 28% found just once. The sample originates from a study of blood T cells in healthy people across ages. The CDR3 sequence is 14 residues long. Trimming stripped 5 bases from V and 8 bases from J, with 16 bases between. The V gene's germline CDR1 is SEHNR and CDR2 FQNEAQ (reference sequence). Each individual donor underwent a draw of approximately 10 milliliters of peripheral blood. Samples had at least 6.5 million PBMCs isolated from them.

The clonotype was recovered from a woman in her thirties in good health. The sequencing input was blood. The rearrangement links TRBV7-9 to TRBJ2-1; possible D gene TRBD1, 6 bases. CDR3 sequence: CASSPRDTEDEQFF. The CDR3 nucleotides read TGTGCCAGCAGCCCCCGGGACACAGAGGATGAGCAGTTCTTC.